This T cell receptor (beta chain) was captured in a study of T cells in Graves' hyperthyroidism and ophthalmopathy. This clonotype was observed at least ten times. Its target is unknown. The CDR3 length is 18 residues. Trimming removed 2 bases from V and 4 bases from J; junction bases left unmatched: 12. Germline V gene sequence: CDR1 SEHNR, CDR2 FQNEAQ (reference sequence). General study findings and limits: Ophthalmopathy was predicted by the model a median of approximately 6 months ahead of onset. Ophthalmopathy cases were set apart from stable hyperthyroidism by a 13 V-J model.

Absence of ophthalmopathy progression within 18 months defined stable Graves' hyperthyroidism. Amplified TCR beta CDR3 regions came from RNA transcripts. The primer set for the first-round RT-PCR of the TCR CDR3 was HTBI. MiXCR, applied by TCRdb to the multiplex PCR reads, yields one record per CDR3 protein. The table has hundreds of thousands of distinct CDR3 sequences, under 15% seen once. The chain has TRBV7-9 and TRBJ2-7, with 12 positions matching TRBD2. Sequencing was performed on blood. This TCR was sampled from a young woman with Graves' hyperthyroidism. The CDR3 DNA reads as TGTGCCAGCAGCTTAATACCTTCTAGCGGGAGGGCTGGGTACGAGCAGTACTTC. It is translated as CASSLIPSSGRAGYEQYF.